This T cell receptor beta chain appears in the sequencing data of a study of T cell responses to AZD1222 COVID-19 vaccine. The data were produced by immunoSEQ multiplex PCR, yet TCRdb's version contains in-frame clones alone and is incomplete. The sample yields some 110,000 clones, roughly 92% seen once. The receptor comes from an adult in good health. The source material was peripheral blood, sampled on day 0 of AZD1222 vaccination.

CDR3: CASSLAASGGLGGELFF. In DNA, the CDR3 is TGTGCCAGCAGCTTAGCAGCTAGCGGAGGCCTGGGAGGGGAGCTGTTTTTT. V gene TRBV7-9 combines with J gene TRBJ2-2; TRBD2 agrees at 7 bases. V shed 0 bases and J 8 bases; nucleotides not matched to a gene: 12. CDR3 length: 17 amino acids. Germline CDR1 and CDR2: SEHNR and FQNEAQ (reference sequence). Full variable domain (rest looked up from reference TRBV7-9 and TRBJ2-2): DTGVSQNPRHKITKRGQNVTFRCDPISEHNRLYWYRQTLGQGPEFLTYFQNEAQLEKSRLLSDRFSAERPKGSFSTLEIQRTEQGDSAMYLCASSLAASGGLGGELFFGEGSRLTVL.